The source of this T cell receptor (beta chain) is a study of CD8 T cells in Susac syndrome. Trimming at V came to 5 bases and at J to 1 base, leaving 6 bases not matched to a gene. This CDR3 has 15 residues. An input of about 0.5 to 1 ug of RNA was subjected to reverse transcription using random hexamers. TCR beta CDR3 was amplified by immunoSEQ covering 54 Vbeta and 13 Jbeta. TCRdb used MiXCR to reprocess the immunoSEQ multiplex PCR reads, holding one entry per CDR3 protein. The sample consists of more than 110,000 distinct CDR3 sequences, about 95% of them appearing once. This TCR came from a human donor with Susac syndrome. The chain links TRBV12-3 or TRBV12-4 to TRBJ2-7; 9 nucleotides match TRBD1. Specimen: CD4+ T cells from PBMCs. CDR3 sequence reads: CASSPRGTGSYEQYF. The CDR3 DNA sequence: TGTGCCAGCAGTCCTCGGGGGACAGGGTCCTACGAGCAGTACTTC.